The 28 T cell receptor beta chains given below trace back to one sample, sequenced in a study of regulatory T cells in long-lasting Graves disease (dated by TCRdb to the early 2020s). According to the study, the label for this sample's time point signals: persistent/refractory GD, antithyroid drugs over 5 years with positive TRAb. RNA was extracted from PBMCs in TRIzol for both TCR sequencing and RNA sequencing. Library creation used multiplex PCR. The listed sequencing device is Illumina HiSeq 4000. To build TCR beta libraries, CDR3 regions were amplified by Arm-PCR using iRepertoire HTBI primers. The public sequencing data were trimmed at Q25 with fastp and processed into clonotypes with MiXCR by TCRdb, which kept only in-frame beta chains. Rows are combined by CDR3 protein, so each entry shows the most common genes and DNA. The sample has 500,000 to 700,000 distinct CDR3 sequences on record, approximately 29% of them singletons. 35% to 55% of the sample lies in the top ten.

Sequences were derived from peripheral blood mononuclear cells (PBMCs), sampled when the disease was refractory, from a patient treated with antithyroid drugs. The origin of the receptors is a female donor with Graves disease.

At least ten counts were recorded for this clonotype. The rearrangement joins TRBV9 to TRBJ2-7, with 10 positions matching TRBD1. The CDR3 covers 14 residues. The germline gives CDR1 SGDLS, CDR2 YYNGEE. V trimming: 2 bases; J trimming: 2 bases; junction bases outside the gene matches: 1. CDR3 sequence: CASSVGQGAYEQYF. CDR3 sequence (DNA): TGTGCCAGCAGCGTCGGACAGGGGGCCTACGAGCAGTACTTC. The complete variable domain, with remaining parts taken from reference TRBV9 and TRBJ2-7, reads DSGVTQTPKHLITATGQRVTLRCSPRSGDLSVYWYQQSLDQGLQFLIQYYNGEERAKGNILERFSAQQFPDLHSELNLSSLELGDSALYFCASSVGQGAYEQYFGPGTRLTVT.

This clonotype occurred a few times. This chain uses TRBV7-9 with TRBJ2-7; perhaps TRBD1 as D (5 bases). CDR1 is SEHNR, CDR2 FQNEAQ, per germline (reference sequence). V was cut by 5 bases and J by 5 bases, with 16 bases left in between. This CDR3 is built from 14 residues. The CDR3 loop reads CASSPYRQGHEQYF. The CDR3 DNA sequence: TGTGCCAGCAGCCCCTACCGGCAGGGCCACGAGCAGTACTTC.

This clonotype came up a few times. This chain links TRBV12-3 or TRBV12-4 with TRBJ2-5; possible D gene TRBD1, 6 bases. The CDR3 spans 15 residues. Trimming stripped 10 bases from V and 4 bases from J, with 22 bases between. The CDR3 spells CAISTQGNSLETQYF. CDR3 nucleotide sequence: TGTGCCATTTCTACACAGGGAAATAGTCTAGAGACCCAGTACTTC.

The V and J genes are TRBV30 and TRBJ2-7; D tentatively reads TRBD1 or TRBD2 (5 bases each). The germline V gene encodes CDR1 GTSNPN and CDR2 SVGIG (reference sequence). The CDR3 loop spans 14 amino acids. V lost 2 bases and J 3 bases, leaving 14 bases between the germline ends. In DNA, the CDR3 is TGTGCCTGGAGTCATCAGGGACCCGGCTACGAGCAGTACTTC. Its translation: CAWSHQGPGYEQYF.

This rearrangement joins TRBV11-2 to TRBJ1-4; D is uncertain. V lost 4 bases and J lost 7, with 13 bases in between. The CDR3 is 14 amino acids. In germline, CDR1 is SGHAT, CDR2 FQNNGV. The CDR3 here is CASSSFSLGEKLFF. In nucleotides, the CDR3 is TGTGCCAGCAGCTCCTTTTCCTTAGGTGAAAAACTGTTTTTT.

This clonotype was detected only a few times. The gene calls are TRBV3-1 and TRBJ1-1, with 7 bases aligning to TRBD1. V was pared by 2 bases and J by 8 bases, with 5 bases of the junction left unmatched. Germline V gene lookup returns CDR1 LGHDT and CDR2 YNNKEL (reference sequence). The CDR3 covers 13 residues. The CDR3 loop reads CASSQRTGSEAFF. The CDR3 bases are TGTGCCAGCAGCCAACGGACAGGTTCCGAAGCTTTCTTT. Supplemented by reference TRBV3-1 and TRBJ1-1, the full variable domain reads DTAVSQTPKYLVTQMGNDKSIKCEQNLGHDTMYWYKQDSKKFLKIMFSYNNKELIINETVPNRFSPKSPDKAHLNLHINSLELGDSAVYFCASSQRTGSEAFFGQGTRLTVV.

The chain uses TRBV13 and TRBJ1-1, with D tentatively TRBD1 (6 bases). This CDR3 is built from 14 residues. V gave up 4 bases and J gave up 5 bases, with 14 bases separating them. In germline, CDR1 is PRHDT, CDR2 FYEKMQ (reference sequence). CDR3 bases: TGTGCCAGCAGCTATAGGGGGGGGCGGACTGAAGCTTTCTTT. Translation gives CASSYRGGRTEAFF. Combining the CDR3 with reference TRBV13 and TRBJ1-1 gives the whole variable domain AAGVIQSPRHLIKEKRETATLKCYPIPRHDTVYWYQQGPGQDPQFLISFYEKMQSDKGSIPDRFSAQQFSDYHSELNMSSLELGDSALYFCASSYRGGRTEAFFGQGTRLTVV.

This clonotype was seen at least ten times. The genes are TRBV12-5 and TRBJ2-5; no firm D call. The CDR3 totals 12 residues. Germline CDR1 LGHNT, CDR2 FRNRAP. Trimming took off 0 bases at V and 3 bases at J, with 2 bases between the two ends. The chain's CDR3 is CASGLVEETQYF. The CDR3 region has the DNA TGTGCTAGTGGTTTGGTTGAAGAGACCCAGTACTTC.

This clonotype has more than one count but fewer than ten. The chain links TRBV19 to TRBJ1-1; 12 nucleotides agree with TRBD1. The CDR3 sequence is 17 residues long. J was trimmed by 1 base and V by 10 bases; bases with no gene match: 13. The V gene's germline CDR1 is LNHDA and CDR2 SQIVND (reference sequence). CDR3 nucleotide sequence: TGTGCCACCAAAAGGAGGGACAGGGGGCTAGAGAACACTGAAGCTTTCTTT. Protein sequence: CATKRRDRGLENTEAFF.

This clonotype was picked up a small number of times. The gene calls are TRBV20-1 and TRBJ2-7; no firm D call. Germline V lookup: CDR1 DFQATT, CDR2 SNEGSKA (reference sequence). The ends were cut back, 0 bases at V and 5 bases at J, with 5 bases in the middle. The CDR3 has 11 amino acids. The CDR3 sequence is CSAREVNEQYF. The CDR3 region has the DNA TGCAGTGCTAGAGAGGTCAACGAGCAGTACTTC.

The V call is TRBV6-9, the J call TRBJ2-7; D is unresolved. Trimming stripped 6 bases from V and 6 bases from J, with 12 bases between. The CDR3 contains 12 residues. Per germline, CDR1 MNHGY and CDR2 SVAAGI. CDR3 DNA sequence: TGTGCCAGCAGGTATAGGCTATGCGAGCAGTACTTC. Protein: CASRYRLCEQYF.

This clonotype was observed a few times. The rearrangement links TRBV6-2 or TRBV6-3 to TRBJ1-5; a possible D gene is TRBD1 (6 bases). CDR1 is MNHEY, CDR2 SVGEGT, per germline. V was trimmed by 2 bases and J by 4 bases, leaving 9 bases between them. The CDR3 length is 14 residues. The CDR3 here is CASSYGRGNQPQHF. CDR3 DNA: TGTGCCAGCAGTTACGGCAGGGGAAATCAGCCCCAGCATTTT.

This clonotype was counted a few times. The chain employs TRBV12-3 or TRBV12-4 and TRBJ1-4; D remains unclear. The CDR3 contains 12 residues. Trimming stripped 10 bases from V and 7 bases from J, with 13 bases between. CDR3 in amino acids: CATRRVGEKLFF. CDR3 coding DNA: TGTGCCACCCGTCGGGTTGGTGAAAAACTGTTTTTT.

CDR3 residues: CASSLGYIEGYEQYF. The CDR3 nucleotides are TGCGCCAGCAGCTTGGGGTATATCGAGGGGTACGAGCAGTACTTC. This chain links TRBV5-1 with TRBJ2-7; the D call may be TRBD1 or TRBD2 (5 bases each). V lost 0 bases and J 4 bases, leaving 14 bases between the germline ends. This CDR3 spans 15 amino acids. Germline V gene data show CDR1 as SGHRS and CDR2 as YFSETQ.

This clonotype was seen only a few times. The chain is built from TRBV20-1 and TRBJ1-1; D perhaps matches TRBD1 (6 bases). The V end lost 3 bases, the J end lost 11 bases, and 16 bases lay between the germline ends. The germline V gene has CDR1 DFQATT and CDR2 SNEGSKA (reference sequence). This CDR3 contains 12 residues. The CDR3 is CSARGAERRAFF. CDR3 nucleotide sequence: TGCAGTGCTAGGGGGGCCGAGAGGAGGGCTTTCTTT.

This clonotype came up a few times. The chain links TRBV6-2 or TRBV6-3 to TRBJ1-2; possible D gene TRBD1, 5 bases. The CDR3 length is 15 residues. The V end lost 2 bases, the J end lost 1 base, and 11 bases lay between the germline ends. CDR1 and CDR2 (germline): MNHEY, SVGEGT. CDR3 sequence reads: CASSYGSRGNYGYTF. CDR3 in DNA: TGTGCCAGCAGTTACGGCTCAAGGGGTAACTATGGCTACACCTTC.

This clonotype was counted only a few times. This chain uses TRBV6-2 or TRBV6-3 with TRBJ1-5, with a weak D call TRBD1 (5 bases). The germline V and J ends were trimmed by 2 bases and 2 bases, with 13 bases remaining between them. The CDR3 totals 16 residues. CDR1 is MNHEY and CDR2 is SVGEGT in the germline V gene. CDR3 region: CASSYHGGYGNQPQHF. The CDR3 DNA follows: TGTGCCAGCAGTTACCATGGGGGTTACGGCAATCAGCCCCAGCATTTT.

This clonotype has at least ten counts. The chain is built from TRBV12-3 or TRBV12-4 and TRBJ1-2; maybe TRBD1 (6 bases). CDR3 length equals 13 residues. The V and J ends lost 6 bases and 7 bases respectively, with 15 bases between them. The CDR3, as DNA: TGTGCCAGCAGCCCCCAGGGGTGGAGTGGCTACACCTTC. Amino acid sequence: CASSPQGWSGYTF.

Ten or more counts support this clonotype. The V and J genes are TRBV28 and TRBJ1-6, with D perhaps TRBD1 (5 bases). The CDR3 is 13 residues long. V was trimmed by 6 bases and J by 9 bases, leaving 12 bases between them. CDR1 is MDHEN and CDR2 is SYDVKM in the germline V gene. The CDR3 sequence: CASRPDRGSPLHF. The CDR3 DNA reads TGTGCCAGCAGGCCCGATAGGGGTTCACCCCTCCACTTT. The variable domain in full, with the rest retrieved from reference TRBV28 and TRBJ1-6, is DVKVTQSSRYLVKRTGEKVFLECVQDMDHENMFWYRQDPGLGLRLIYFSYDVKMKEKGDIPEGYSVSREKKERFSLILESASTNQTSMYLCASRPDRGSPLHFGNGTRLTVT.

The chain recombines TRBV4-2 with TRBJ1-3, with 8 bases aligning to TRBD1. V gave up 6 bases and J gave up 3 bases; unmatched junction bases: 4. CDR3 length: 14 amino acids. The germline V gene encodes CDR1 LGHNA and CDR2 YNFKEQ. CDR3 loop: CASSPTGDGNTIYF. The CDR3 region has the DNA TGTGCCAGCAGTCCGACAGGGGATGGAAACACCATATATTTT.

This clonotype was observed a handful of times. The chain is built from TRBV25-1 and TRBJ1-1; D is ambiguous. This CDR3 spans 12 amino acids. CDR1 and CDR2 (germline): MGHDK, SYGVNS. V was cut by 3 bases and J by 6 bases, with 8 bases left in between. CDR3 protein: CASSDRHPEAFF. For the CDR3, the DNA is TGTGCCAGCAGTGACAGGCACCCTGAAGCTTTCTTT.

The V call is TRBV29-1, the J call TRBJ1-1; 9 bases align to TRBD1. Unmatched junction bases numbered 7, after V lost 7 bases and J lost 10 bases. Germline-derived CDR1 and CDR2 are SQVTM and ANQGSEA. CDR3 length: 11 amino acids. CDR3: CSAGQGSLAFF. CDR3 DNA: TGCAGCGCGGGACAGGGCAGTCTAGCTTTCTTT.

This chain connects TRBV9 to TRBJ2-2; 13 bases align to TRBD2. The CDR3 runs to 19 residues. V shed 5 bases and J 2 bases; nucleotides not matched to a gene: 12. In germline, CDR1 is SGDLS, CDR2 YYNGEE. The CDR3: CASRAGRTSGSLNTGELFF. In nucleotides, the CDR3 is TGTGCCAGCAGAGCAGGACGGACTAGCGGGAGTCTTAACACCGGGGAGCTGTTTTTT.

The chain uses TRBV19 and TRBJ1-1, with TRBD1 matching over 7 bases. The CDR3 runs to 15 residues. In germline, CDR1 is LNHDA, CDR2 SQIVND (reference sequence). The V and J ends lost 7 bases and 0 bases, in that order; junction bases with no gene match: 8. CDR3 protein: CASTPDRAVNTEAFF. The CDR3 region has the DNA TGTGCCAGTACCCCCGACAGGGCCGTGAACACTGAAGCTTTCTTT.

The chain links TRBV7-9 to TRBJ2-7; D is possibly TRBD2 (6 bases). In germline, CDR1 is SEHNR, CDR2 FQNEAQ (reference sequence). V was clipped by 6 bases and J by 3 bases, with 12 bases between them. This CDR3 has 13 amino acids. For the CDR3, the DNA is TGTGCCAGCAGTTCCCCGGGGGTCTACGAGCAGTACTTC. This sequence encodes CASSSPGVYEQYF. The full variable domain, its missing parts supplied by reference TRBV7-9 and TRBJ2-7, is DTGVSQNPRHKITKRGQNVTFRCDPISEHNRLYWYRQTLGQGPEFLTYFQNEAQLEKSRLLSDRFSAERPKGSFSTLEIQRTEQGDSAMYLCASSSPGVYEQYFGPGTRLTVT.

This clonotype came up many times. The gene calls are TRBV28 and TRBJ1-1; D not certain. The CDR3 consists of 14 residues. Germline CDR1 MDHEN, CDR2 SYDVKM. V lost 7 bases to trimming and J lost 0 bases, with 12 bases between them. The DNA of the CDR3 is TGTGCCAGCACCCTTTGGGCCGTGAACACTGAAGCTTTCTTT. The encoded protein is CASTLWAVNTEAFF.

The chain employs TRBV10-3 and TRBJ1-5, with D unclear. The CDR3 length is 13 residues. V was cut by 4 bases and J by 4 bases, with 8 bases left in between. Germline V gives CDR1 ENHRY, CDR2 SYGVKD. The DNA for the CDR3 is TGTGCCATCAGTGTAGAAGGAAATCAGCCCCAGCATTTT. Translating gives CAISVEGNQPQHF.

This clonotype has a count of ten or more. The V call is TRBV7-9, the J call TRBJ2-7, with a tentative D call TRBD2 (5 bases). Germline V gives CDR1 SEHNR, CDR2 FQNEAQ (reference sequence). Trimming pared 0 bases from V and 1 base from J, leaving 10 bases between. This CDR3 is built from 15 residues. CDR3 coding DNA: TGTGCCAGCAGCTTAGCAGGTGGGAGATCCTACGAGCAGTACTTC. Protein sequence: CASSLAGGRSYEQYF.